One sample yielded the 8 T cell receptor beta chains listed below, sequenced in a study of cytomegalovirus exposure and HLA in healthy donors. The repertoire was sequenced with immunoSEQ multiplex PCR; TCRdb's copy has only in-frame clones and lacks some. The table shows around 70,000 clones, with 94% occurring only once. The specimen sequenced was PBMCs. The receptors stem from a woman aged 18 to 35 in good health and CMV-seropositive.

This sequence joins TRBV5-6 and TRBJ2-1, with 10 positions matching TRBD2. The V and J ends lost 0 bases and 9 bases, in that order; junction bases with no gene match: 6. Germline CDR1 reads SGHDT; CDR2 reads YYEEEE. The length of the CDR3 is 15 residues. CDR3 region: CASSLVLAGVGEQFF. The CDR3 DNA follows: TGTGCCAGCAGCTTGGTTCTAGCGGGAGTGGGTGAGCAGTTCTTC.

CDR3 in DNA: TGTGCCAGCAGCCAAGACAGGATCGGGAGCGGAAAACTGTTTTTT. It yields the protein CASSQDRIGSGKLFF. The rearrangement joins TRBV4-2 to TRBJ1-4, with D unresolved. The CDR3 contains 15 residues. Per germline, CDR1 LGHNA and CDR2 YNFKEQ. V dropped 0 bases and J dropped 10 bases, with 15 bases sitting between them.

The rearrangement links TRBV19 to TRBJ2-7; tentatively, D is TRBD2 (5 bases). The germline CDR1 and CDR2 sequences are LNHDA and SQIVND (reference sequence). CDR3 length: 13 amino acids. V was trimmed by 8 bases and J by 0 bases, leaving 11 bases between them. For the CDR3, the DNA is TGTGCCAGTGCGCATAGCGTCTCCTACGAGCAGTACTTC. It is translated as CASAHSVSYEQYF. Full variable domain (outside the CDR3, taken from reference TRBV19 and TRBJ2-7): DGGITQSPKYLFRKEGQNVTLSCEQNLNHDAMYWYRQDPGQGLRLIYYSQIVNDFQKGDIAEGYSVSREKKESFPLTVTSAQKNPTAFYLCASAHSVSYEQYFGPGTRLTVT.

The genes are TRBV18 and TRBJ2-2; 8 bases agree with TRBD1. The CDR3 length is 15 residues. J lost 6 bases, V lost 2 bases, and 5 bases had no gene match. CDR1 and CDR2 from the germline V gene are KGHSH and LQKENI. CDR3 coding DNA: TGTGCCAGCTCACCAAGTGCCAGGGGGCCCGGGGAGCTGTTTTTT. It encodes CASSPSARGPGELFF.

The V and J genes are TRBV30 and TRBJ2-1; no firm D call. The germline gives CDR1 GTSNPN, CDR2 SVGIG (reference sequence). Trimming took 3 bases from V and 9 from J, leaving 9 bases between them. CDR3 size: 11 residues. The CDR3 spells CAWSSPGEQFF. The DNA of the CDR3 is TGTGCCTGGAGCTCCCCCGGTGAGCAGTTCTTC.

This sequence joins TRBV9 and TRBJ2-3; D uncertain. Germline CDR1 is SGDLS and CDR2 is YYNGEE. The CDR3 has 15 amino acids. The V and J ends lost 0 bases and 4 bases respectively, with 12 bases between them. CDR3 DNA: TGTGCCAGCAGCGTAGCTGGCGTGGAGTCAGATACGCAGTATTTT. It codes for CASSVAGVESDTQYF.

The chain employs TRBV4-3 and TRBJ2-1, with D maybe TRBD1 (7 bases). This CDR3 contains 14 residues. The V and J ends lost 3 bases and 7 bases respectively, with 13 bases between them. CDR1 and CDR2 from the germline V gene are LGHNA and YSLEER. CDR3 loop: CASSQRSGGNEQFF. CDR3 in DNA: TGCGCCAGCAGCCAGAGGTCAGGGGGGAATGAGCAGTTCTTC.

The J gene is TRBJ1-4, the V gene TRBV29-1; 7 bases align to TRBD1. Unmatched junction bases numbered 6, after V lost 5 bases and J lost 6 bases. Looked up from germline, CDR1 is SQVTM and CDR2 is ANQGSEA. The CDR3 totals 13 residues. For the CDR3, the DNA is TGCAGCGTTATCCGACAGGGTGATGAAAAACTGTTTTTT. Translated: CSVIRQGDEKLFF.